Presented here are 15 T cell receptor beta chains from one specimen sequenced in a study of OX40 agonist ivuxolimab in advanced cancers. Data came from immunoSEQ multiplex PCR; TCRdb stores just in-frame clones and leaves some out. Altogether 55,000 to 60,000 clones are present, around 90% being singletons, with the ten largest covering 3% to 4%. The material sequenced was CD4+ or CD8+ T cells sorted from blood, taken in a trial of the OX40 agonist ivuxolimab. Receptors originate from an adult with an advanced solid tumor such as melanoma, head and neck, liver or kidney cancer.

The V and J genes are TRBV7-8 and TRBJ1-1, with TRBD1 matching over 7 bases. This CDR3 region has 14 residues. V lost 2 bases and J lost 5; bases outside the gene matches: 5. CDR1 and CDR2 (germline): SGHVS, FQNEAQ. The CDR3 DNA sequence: TGTGCCAGCAGCTTATTAACAGGGGAAACTGAAGCTTTCTTT. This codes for CASSLLTGETEAFF.

CDR3 coding DNA: TGTGCCAGCAGCTCCGGCCAGACAGGACAGCAAGAGACCCAGTACTTC. Residues: CASSSGQTGQQETQYF. This chain connects TRBV11-2 to TRBJ2-5; perhaps TRBD1 as D (6 bases). V was pared by 4 bases and J by 2 bases, with 17 bases between. Germline assignment: CDR1 SGHAT and CDR2 FQNNGV. The CDR3 has 16 residues.

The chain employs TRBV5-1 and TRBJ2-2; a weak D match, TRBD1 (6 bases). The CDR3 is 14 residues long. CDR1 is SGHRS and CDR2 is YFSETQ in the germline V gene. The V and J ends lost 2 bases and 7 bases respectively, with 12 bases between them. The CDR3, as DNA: TGCGCCAGCAGCTTCCCCAGGGGACACGGGGAGCTGTTTTTT. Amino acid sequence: CASSFPRGHGELFF.

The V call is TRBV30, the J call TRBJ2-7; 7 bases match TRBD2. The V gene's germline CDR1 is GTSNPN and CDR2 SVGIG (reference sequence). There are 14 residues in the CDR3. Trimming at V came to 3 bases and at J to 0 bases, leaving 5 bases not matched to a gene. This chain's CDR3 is CAWRKASGSYEQYF. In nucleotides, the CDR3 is TGTGCCTGGAGGAAGGCTAGCGGCTCCTACGAGCAGTACTTC.

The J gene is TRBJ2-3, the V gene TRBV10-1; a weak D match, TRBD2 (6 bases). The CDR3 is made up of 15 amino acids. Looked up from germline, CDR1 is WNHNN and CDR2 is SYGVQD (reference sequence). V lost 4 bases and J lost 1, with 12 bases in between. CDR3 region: CASSAEGGGTDTQYF. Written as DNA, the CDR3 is TGCGCCAGCAGTGCGGAGGGAGGTGGCACAGATACGCAGTATTTT.

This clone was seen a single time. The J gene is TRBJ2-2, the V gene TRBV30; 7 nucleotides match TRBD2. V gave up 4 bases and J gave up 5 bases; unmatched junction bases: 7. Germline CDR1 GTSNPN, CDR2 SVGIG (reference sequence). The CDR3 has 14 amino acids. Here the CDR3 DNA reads TGTGCCTGGACGGGCGGGAGCCAGACCGGGGAGCTGTTTTTT. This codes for CAWTGGSQTGELFF.

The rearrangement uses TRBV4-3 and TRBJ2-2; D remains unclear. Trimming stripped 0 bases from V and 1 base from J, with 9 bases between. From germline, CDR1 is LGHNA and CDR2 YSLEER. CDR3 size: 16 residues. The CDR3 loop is CASSQDYPGNTGELFF. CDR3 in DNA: TGCGCCAGCAGCCAAGATTATCCAGGGAACACCGGGGAGCTGTTTTTT.

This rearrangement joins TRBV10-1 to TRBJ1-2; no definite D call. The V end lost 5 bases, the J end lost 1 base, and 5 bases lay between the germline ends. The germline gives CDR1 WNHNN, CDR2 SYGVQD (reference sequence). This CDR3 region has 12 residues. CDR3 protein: CASSPSNYGYTF. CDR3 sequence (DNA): TGCGCCAGCAGTCCCAGTAACTATGGCTACACCTTC.

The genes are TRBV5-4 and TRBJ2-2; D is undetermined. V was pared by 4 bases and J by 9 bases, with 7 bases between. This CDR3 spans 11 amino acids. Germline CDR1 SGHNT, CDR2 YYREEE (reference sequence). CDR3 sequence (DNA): TGTGCCAGCAGCAGTCCCCGGGAGCTGTTTTTT. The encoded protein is CASSSPRELFF.

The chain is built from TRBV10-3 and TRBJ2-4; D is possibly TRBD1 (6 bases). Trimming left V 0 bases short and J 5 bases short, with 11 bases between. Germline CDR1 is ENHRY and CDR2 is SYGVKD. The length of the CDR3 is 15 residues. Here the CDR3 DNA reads TGTGCCATCAGTGAGTCACAGGGTGGGGAAAACATTCAGTACTTC. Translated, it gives CAISESQGGENIQYF.

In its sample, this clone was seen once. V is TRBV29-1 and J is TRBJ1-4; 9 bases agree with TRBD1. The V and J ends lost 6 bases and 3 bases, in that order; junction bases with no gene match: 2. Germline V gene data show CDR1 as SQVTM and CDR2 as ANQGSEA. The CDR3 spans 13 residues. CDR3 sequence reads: CSVGTGSNEKLFF. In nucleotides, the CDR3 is TGCAGCGTGGGGACAGGGTCTAATGAAAAACTGTTTTTT.

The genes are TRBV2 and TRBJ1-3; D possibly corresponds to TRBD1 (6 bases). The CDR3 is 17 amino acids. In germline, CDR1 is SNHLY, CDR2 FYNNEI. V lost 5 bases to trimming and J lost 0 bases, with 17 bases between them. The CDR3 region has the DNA TGTGCCAGCAGTCCTCATTACCAGGGGAGCTCTGGAAACACCATATATTTT. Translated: CASSPHYQGSSGNTIYF.

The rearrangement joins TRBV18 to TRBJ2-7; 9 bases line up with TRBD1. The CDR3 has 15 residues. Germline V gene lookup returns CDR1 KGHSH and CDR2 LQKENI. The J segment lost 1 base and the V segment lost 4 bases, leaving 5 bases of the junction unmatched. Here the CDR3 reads CASSLEQGASYEQYF. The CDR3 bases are TGTGCCAGCTCACTCGAACAGGGGGCATCCTACGAGCAGTACTTC.

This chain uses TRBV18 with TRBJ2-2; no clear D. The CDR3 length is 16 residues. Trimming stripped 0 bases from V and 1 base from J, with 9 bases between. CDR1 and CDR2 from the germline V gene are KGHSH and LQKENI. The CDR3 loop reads CASSPPNYKNTGELFF. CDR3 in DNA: TGTGCCAGCTCACCACCGAACTACAAGAACACCGGGGAGCTGTTTTTT.

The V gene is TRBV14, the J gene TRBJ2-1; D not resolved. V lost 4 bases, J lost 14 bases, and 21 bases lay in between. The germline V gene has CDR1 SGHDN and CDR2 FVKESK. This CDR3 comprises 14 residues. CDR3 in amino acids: CASSPIEGSAWKFF. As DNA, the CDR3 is TGTGCCAGCAGCCCCATTGAAGGTTCCGCCTGGAAGTTCTTC.